Sequencing of this TCR beta chain was carried out in a study of T cell responses to AZD1222 COVID-19 vaccine. Produced via immunoSEQ multiplex PCR; TCRdb's table is partial and in-frame only. The repertoire holds approximately 110,000 clones, 75% to 90% seen once, with 3.5% to 4.5% in the top ten. This clone has just one count. CDR1 is MDHEN, CDR2 SYDVKM, per germline. The V segment lost 6 bases and the J segment 8 bases; nucleotides outside the gene matches: 9. This CDR3 has 14 amino acids. The chain has TRBV28 and TRBJ2-1, with TRBD2 matching over 8 bases. This specimen was peripheral blood, taken 28 days after the second AZD1222 dose. The sequence came from an adult who received the AZD1222 COVID-19 vaccine. CDR3 in DNA: TGTGCCAGCAGGACGGGGACTAGAAGGGATGAGCAGTTCTTC. Its translation is CASRTGTRRDEQFF. Full variable domain (missing parts from reference TRBV28 and TRBJ2-1): DVKVTQSSRYLVKRTGEKVFLECVQDMDHENMFWYRQDPGLGLRLIYFSYDVKMKEKGDIPEGYSVSREKKERFSLILESASTNQTSMYLCASRTGTRRDEQFFGPGTRLTVL.